This TCR beta chain was sequenced in a study of T-cell reconstitution after alpha-beta-depleted transplantation in children. Findings and caveats of the study: Reportedly, alpha-beta T cells present about two months post-transplant originated from several hundred expanded clones of graft origin.

In regard to this clonotype: The target antigen is unknown. One junction end does not reproduce the germline sequence, and a read error may be involved.

Preparation of the TCRbeta library involved a method that used unique molecular identifiers. TCRdb independently ran MiXCR on the PCR reads; one entry per CDR3 protein. The table has 40,000 to 60,000 distinct CDR3 sequences, about 9% seen once. This sequence was found in a male patient aged 2 to 10 who had a stem cell transplant for chronic granulomatous disease, so the T cells may come from the graft donor. Sequenced here: PBMCs, mostly from graft donor cells, sampled 60 days after TCRalphabeta/CD19-depleted stem cell transplant.

The CDR3 nucleotides are TGTGCCACCAGCAGAGATACTAGCGGGAGGGCCAGAAACATTCAGTACTTC. Protein: CATSRDTSGRARNIQYF. V and J are TRBV15 and TRBJ2-4, with 13 bases fitting TRBD2. Germline loops: CDR1 LNHNV, CDR2 YYDKDF (reference sequence). CDR3 length equals 17 residues.